The 5 T cell receptor beta chains below come from one sample, sequenced in a study of shared clonotypes between healthy human individuals (dated by TCRdb to 2019 to 2021). Library preparation employed the immunoSEQ multiplex PCR assay. Held by TCRdb, this immuneACCESS table contains in-frame sequences only and omits some clones. Under half of the omission traces to an unresolved V gene where checked; the cause of the rest is unknown. This sample is represented by roughly 2,300,000 clones; 85% to 95% of them were singletons. The ten largest clones capture about 0.41% of the sample. Sequenced input: naive CD4+ T cells from PBMCs. Interpreted using the paper, the cell subset or site label stands for: CD45RA+ positively selected. Receptors were obtained from a man in his late teens or twenties in good health. Some clones in this sample may be carry-over from other donors' samples.

The CDR3 region has the DNA TGTGCCAGAAGCTTGGCGGGCCTCGGACAGAACATTTATAGCAATCAGCCCCAGCATTTT. This translates into CARSLAGLGQNIYSNQPQHF. This chain uses TRBV5-3 with TRBJ1-5, with a weak D call TRBD1 (6 bases). TRBV5-3 is recorded as an ORF, its role being uncertain. This CDR3 has 20 amino acids. V gave up 0 bases and J gave up 0 bases, with 22 bases separating them.

This clone appeared a single time. The V call is TRBV2, the J call TRBJ2-1; the D is unclear. The ends were cut back, 5 bases at V and 0 bases at J, with 11 bases in the middle. Looked up from germline, CDR1 is SNHLY and CDR2 is FYNNEI. The CDR3 consists of 15 residues. CDR3 DNA: TGTGCCAGCAGTCGAGCGCCTAGCTCCTACAATGAGCAGTTCTTC. It encodes CASSRAPSSYNEQFF.

The chain uses TRBV12-1 and TRBJ1-2. TRBV12-1 has pseudogene status. CDR3 length: 12 residues. CDR3 region: CASSTYEDGYTF. CDR3 DNA: TGTGCCAGCAGCACCTACGAAGATGGCTACACCTTC.

This chain's CDR3 is CATAVRGLGRNQPQHF. The CDR3, as DNA: TGTGCCACCGCCGTTAGGGGGCTTGGGCGAAATCAGCCCCAGCATTTT. The chain links TRBV5-7 to TRBJ1-5; 7 nucleotides align to TRBD1. TRBV5-7 is flagged as an ORF with uncertain function. The CDR3 runs to 16 residues. J lost 4 bases, V lost 9 bases, and 16 bases had no gene match.

The chain has TRBV29-1 and TRBJ2-1, with 10 bases matching TRBD2. The germline V gene encodes CDR1 SQVTM and CDR2 ANQGSEA. V shed 5 bases and J 10 bases; nucleotides not matched to a gene: 11. This CDR3 is built from 14 residues. This CDR3 is CSVRGLAAAREQFF. The CDR3, as DNA: TGCAGCGTTCGAGGACTAGCGGCGGCTCGAGAGCAGTTCTTC.